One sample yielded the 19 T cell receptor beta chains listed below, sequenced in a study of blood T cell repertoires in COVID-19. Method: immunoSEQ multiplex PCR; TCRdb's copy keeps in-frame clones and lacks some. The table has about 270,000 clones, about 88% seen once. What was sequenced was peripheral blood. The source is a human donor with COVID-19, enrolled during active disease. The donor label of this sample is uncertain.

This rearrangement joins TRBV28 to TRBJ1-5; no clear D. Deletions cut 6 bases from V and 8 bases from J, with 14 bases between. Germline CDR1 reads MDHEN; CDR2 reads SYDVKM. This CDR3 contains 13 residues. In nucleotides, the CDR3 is TGTGCCAGCAGGCAGCGAACTCGGGAGCCCCAGCATTTT. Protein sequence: CASRQRTREPQHF.

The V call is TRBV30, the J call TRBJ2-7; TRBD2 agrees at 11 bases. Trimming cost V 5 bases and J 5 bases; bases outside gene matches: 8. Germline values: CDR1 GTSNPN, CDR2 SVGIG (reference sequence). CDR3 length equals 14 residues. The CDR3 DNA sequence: TGTGCCTGGTCGGGACTAGCGGACTTCCACGAGCAGTACTTC. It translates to CAWSGLADFHEQYF.

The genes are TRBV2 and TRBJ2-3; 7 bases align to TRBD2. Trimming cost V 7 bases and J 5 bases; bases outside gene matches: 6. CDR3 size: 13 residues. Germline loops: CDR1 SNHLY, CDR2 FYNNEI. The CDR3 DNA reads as TGTGCCAGCATGGGGGTAGCGGGAGATACGCAGTATTTT. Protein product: CASMGVAGDTQYF.

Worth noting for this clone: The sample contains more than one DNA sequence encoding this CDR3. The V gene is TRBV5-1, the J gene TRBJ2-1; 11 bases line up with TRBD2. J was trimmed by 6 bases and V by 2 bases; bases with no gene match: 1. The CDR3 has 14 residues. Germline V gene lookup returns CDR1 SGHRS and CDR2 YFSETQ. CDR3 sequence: CASSLTSGSNEQFF. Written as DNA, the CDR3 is TGCGCCAGCAGCTTAACTAGCGGGAGCAATGAGCAGTTCTTC.

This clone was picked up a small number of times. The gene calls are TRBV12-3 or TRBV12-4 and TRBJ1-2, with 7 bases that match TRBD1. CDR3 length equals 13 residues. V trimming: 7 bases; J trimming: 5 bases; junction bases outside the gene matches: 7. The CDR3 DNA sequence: TGTGCCAGCACCCTGGGACAGAGTTATGGCTACACCTTC. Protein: CASTLGQSYGYTF.

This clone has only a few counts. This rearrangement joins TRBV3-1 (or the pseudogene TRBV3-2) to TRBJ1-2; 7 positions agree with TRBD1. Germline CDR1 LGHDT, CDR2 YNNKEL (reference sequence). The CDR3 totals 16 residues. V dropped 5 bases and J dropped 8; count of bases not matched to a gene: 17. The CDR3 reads CASSTRTGAVFVGYTF. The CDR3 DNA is TGTGCCAGCAGCACACGGACAGGAGCCGTTTTTGTAGGCTACACCTTC.

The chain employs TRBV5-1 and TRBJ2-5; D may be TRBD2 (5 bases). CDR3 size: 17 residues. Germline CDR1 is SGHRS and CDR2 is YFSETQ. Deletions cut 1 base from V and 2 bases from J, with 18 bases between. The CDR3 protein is CASSLLAVTGNQETQYF. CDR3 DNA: TGCGCCAGCAGCTTGCTTGCAGTCACGGGGAATCAAGAGACCCAGTACTTC.

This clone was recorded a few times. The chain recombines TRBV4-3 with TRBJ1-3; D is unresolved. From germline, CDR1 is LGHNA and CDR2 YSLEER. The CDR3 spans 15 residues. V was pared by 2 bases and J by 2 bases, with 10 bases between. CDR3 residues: CASSQLTQTGNTIYF. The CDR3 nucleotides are TGCGCCAGCAGCCAACTGACACAAACTGGAAACACCATATATTTT.

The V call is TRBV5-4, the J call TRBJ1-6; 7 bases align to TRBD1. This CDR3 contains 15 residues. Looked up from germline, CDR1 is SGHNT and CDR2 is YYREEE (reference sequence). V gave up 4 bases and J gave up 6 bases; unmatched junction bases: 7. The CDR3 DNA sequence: TGTGCCAGCAGCGGTCGACAGGGAGGTAATTCACCCCTCCACTTT. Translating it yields CASSGRQGGNSPLHF.

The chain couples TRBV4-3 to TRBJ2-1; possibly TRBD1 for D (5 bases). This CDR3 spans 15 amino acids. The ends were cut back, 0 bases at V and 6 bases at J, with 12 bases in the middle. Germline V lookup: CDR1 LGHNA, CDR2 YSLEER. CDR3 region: CASSQETARRNEQFF. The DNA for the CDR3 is TGCGCCAGCAGCCAAGAGACAGCTCGTCGCAATGAGCAGTTCTTC.

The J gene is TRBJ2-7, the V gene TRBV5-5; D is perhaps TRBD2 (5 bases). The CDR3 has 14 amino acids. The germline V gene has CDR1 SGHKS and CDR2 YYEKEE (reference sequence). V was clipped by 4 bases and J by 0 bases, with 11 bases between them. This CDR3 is CASSTDYFSYEQYF. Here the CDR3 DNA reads TGTGCCAGCAGCACCGACTACTTCTCCTACGAGCAGTACTTC.

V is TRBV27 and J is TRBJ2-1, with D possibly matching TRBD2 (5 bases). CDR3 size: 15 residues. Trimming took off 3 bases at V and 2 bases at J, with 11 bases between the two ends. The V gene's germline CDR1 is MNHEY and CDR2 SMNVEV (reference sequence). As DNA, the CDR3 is TGTGCCAGCAGTTTTCGGACTGGGACCTACAATGAGCAGTTCTTC. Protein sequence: CASSFRTGTYNEQFF.

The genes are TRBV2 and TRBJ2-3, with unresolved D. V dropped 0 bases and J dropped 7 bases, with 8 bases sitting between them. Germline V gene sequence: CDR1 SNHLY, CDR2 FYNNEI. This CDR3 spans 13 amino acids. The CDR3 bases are TGTGCCAGCAGTGAAGCAGAGGAGAATACGCAGTATTTT. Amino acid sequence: CASSEAEENTQYF. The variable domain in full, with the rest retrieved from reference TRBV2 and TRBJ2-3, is EPEVTQTPSHQVTQMGQEVILRCVPISNHLYFYWYRQILGQKVEFLVSFYNNEISEKSEIFDDQFSVERPDGSNFTLKIRSTKLEDSAMYFCASSEAEENTQYFGPGTRLTVL.

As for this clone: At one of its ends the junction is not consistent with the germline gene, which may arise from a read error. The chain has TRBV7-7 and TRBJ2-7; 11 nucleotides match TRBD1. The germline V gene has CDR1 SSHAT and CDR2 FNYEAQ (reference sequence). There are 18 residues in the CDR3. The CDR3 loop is CASSLGLGTGGSPYEQYF. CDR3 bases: TGTGCTAGCAGCTTAGGCCTAGGGACAGGGGGGTCTCCCTACGAGCAGTACTTC.

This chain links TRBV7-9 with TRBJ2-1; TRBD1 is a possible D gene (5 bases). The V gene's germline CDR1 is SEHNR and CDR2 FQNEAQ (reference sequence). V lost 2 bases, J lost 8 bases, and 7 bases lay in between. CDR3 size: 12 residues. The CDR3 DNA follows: TGTGCCAGCAGCTTATTGACAGATGAGCAGTTCTTC. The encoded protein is CASSLLTDEQFF.

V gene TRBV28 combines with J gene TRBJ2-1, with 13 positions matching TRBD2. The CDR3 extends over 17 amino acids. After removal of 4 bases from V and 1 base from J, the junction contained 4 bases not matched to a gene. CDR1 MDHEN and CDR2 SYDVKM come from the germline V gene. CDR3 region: CASSSRLAGGSYNEQFF. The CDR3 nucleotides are TGTGCCAGCAGTTCCCGACTAGCGGGAGGTTCCTACAATGAGCAGTTCTTC.

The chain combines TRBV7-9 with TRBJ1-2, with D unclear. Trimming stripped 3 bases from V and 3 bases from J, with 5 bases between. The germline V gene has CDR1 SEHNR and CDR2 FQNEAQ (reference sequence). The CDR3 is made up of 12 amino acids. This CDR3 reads CASSFTDYGYTF. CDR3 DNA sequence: TGTGCCAGCAGCTTTACAGACTATGGCTACACCTTC.

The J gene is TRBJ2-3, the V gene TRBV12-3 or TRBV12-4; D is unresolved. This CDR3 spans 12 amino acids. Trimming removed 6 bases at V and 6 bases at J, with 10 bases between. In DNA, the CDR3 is TGTGCCAGCAGGGGCGCTCCGGATACGCAGTATTTT. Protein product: CASRGAPDTQYF.

The CDR3 DNA is TGCAGTGCTAGTCCCGCTAGCGGCTTTACCTACAATGAGCAGTTCTTC. It is translated as CSASPASGFTYNEQFF. This chain connects TRBV20-1 to TRBJ2-1, with TRBD2 identical over 7 bases. Trimming cost V 3 bases and J 2 bases; bases outside gene matches: 10. Germline lookup yields CDR1 DFQATT and CDR2 SNEGSKA (reference sequence). The CDR3 is 16 amino acids.